This T cell receptor (beta chain) is drawn from a study of CD8+CD57+ T cells in acquired aplastic anemia. The overall study: Sorted cells (CD4+ and CD8+) yielded DNA amounts that averaged about 2.9 ug.

As for this clonotype: This CDR3 is missing its conserved last phenylalanine or tryptophan, likely due to a read error. No DNA is shown, since the ends of the CDR3 on it are uncertain; the CDR3 is the one TCRdb lists.

Whoever was chosen for sequencing had shown CD8+CD57+ cell expansion by flow cytometry. By the time of blood sampling, patients had still received no therapy. Researchers used genomic DNA as the template to profile TCR beta VDJ and CDR3. MiXCR was run by TCRdb on the reads, yielding one entry per CDR3 protein. The table lists about 260,000 distinct CDR3 sequences, approximately 86% of them singletons. From its first to its last residue, the CDR3 has 13 amino acids. Germline loops: CDR1 SGHTA, CDR2 FQGNSA. The chain combines TRBV7-2 with TRBJ2-1; the table names TRBD1, a call not compared with the DNA. Sequencing was performed on sorted CD4+, CD8+, or CD8+CD57+ T cells (not recorded which) from PBMCs. This receptor was identified in a human donor with aplastic anemia. CDR3 loop: CASSYTDTGERFG.